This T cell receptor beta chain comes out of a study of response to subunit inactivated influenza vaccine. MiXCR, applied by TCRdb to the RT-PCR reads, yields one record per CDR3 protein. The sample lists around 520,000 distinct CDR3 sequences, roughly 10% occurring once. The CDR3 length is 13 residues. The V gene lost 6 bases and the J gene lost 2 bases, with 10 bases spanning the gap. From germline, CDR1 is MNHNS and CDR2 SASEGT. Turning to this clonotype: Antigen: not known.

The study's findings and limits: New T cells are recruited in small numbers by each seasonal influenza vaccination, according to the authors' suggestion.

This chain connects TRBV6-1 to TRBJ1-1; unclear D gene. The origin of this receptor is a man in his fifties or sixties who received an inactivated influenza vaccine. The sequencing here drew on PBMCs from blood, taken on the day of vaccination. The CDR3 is CASSFMENTEAFF. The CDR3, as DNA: TGTGCCAGCAGCTTCATGGAAAACACTGAAGCTTTCTTT.